The source of this T cell receptor (beta chain) is a study of shared clonotypes between healthy human individuals (dated by TCRdb to the early 2020s). Some background on the complete study: Two women and a few men aged 18 to 49 years were included in the cohort. For each donor, three plates each were used for CD4 naive and CD4 memory, two plates were used for CD8 naive, and one plate was used for CD8 memory. Different laboratories and diverse techniques were used to prepare libraries and sequence TCR repertoires, to increase sequencing depth and limit assay-specific biases. To estimate repertoire size and how much clonotypes are shared between individuals, the study performed deep sequencing of blood TCR repertoires from a few healthy adults. Each donor's leukapheresis produced roughly between roughly 0.85 and 10 billion PBMCs. The investigation overall reported the following: Sampling was limited to blood, and TCR repertoires in tissue likely differ from TCR repertoires in blood. Rarefaction of sorted-subset datasets indicated incomplete sequencing despite the large sequencing depth. Pairwise subsampling indicated that sequencing depth was expected to affect the degree of clonotype sharing among donors. Naive subsets generally had larger estimated clonotype richness than memory subsets. Approximately 4.8% of naive CD4, 3.5% of naive CD8, 2% to 2.5% of memory CD4, and 0.4% of memory CD8 clonotypes were shared across several donors. Compared with non-shared clonotypes, clonotypes shared by all four sorted-subset donors had higher generation probabilities. The genetic and exposure-history diversity represented was limited by the small number of donors.

Concerning this clone: Its target antigen remains unknown. No clone much larger than this one lies a single base away; base qualities are absent.

Taken from cysteine to phenylalanine, the CDR3 has 15 residues. Only the CDR3 portion is preserved as DNA: 45 bases, with reading frame beginning at the first base. Trimming takes 6 bases from V and 0 bases from J, and the germline ends sit 15 bases apart. CDR1 and CDR2 are drawn from the germline V gene: MDHEN, SYDVKM. Healthy HIV-negative adults with no recently reported acute infections or vaccinations were included as donors. Every donor was a Caucasian adult living in Nashville, Tennessee, USA. CD8 memory samples were composed of magnetically selected CD45RO+ cells combined with CCR7-negative CD45RA+ effector memory (TemRA) cells. After blood collection by leukapheresis, PBMCs were isolated using Ficoll-Histopaque density gradient centrifugation and then cryopreserved in the vapor phase of liquid nitrogen. Purity and quantity of every magnetically sorted T cell population were checked by analytical flow cytometry. From each sorted fraction, genomic DNA was isolated and quantified by UV absorbance on a Nanodrop 2000c.

TCR CDR3 regions were amplified from genomic DNA by multiplex PCR using the deep immunoSEQ assay. Genomic DNA extracted from each cell subset was distributed evenly over all wells of several immunoSEQ 96-well plates, and each plate served as one replicate. For sorted subsets, approximately 0.2 ug of genomic DNA, equivalent to 25,000 to 35,000 T cell genomes, went into each replicate PCR. Purified libraries were measured with a Qubit 3.0 fluorometer, size-checked on a Bioanalyzer 2100, and measured again with the KAPA Library Quantification kit. A separate single-read 150-cycle Illumina NextSeq 550 flow cell was used to sequence each immunoSEQ 96-well plate. In the source study's methods: Because the immunoSEQ output included only junctional sequences and no quality scores, the filtering could not be the same as the filtering used for full-length reads. To assign V/J genes and CDR3, sequences were annotated using PyIR, a Python wrapper for IgBLAST v1.9, with IMGT germline references. Reads were removed for weak V/J assignments (E-value above 1e-6), missing CDR3, stop codons, out-of-frame junctions, or ambiguous translated residues. V3J clonotypes were defined as sequences sharing an identical inferred V gene, J gene, and CDR3 amino acid sequence. To compute the percentage overlap between repertoires, the number of shared unique clonotypes was divided by the size of the smaller repertoire. RTK rarefaction, the Chao1 estimator, and Recon v2.1 estimates of unobserved clonotypes were used to assess repertoire richness. For all TCRbeta clonotypes obtained by the gDNA method from a few donors, generation probabilities were computed with OLGA. TCRdb took this table from immuneACCESS and kept in-frame rearrangements with V and J called. Such tables lack part of the clones; where checked against another copy, unresolved V genes explain under half of the gap, and the rest is unexplained. D and trimming come from the DNA, and the V and J calls and clone size come from that table. For this sample there are hundreds of thousands of clones; just over 95% appear just once. The ten largest clones represent about 0.32% of the sample.

The sample was memory CD8+ T cells sorted from blood. The intended sense of this specimen's cell subset or site label: CD45RO+ cells pooled with CCR7-negative TemRA cells. This TCR was sampled from a man aged 25-40 years in good health. The chain employs TRBV28 and TRBJ2-7, with TRBD2 as a weak D call on 6 bases. Here the CDR3 is given as CASSTGTPSSYEQYF. The DNA sequence is as follows: TGTGCCAGCAGCACCGGGACTCCGAGCTCCTACGAGCAGTACTTC.